The subject of this entry is one TCR beta chain. With 2 bases removed from V and 5 bases from J, the gap between germline ends came to 6 bases. Germline CDR1 LGHNA, CDR2 YNFKEQ. This CDR3 contains 13 residues. This entry is derived from a study of technical replicates of blood from a handful of donors. Sequencing used immunoSEQ multiplex PCR; TCRdb keeps in-frame clones, though not all of them. Among 83,000 or so clones listed, more than 90% were seen once. The chain carries TRBV4-2 and TRBJ2-2; D unclear. The TCR comes from a human donor in good health. The sequenced material came from T cells isolated from PBMCs. CDR3 sequence reads: CASSQPSTGELFF. Here the CDR3 DNA reads TGTGCCAGCAGCCAACCCAGTACCGGGGAGCTGTTTTTT.